This T cell receptor (beta chain) is from a study of cytotoxic CD8 clonotypes in ibrutinib-treated CLL. General study results and limits: Against age-matched healthy donors, baseline clonality ran higher and tracked circulating CD8+ T-cell counts.

Germline V CDR1 and CDR2: GTSNPN, SVGIG (reference sequence). V lost 2 bases and J lost 6, with 11 bases in between. The CDR3 has 12 residues. Genomic DNA for TCR beta libraries, 2 to 2.5 micrograms, came from cryopreserved PBMCs. For this clone: Its antigen remains unknown.

Depths of 1 in 200,000 to 1 in 1 million T cells were the sequencing target. Method: immunoSEQ multiplex PCR; TCRdb's copy keeps in-frame clones and lacks some. This sample carries fewer than 100,000 clones, more than 70% of them seen once, and the ten largest clones take around 5.4%. This TCR derives from a human donor with chronic lymphocytic leukemia. V gene TRBV30 combines with J gene TRBJ2-7; D is ambiguous. The specimen was PBMCs, collected before ibrutinib treatment. The CDR3 DNA reads TGTGCCTGGAGTTGGCAGCTGGGCGAGCAGTACTTC. Its translation: CAWSWQLGEQYF.